This T cell receptor beta chain appears in the sequencing data of a study of cytomegalovirus exposure and HLA in healthy donors (dated by TCRdb to about 2017). About the full investigation: According to a later analysis, the 120 or so validation repertoires were produced on the same platform as the roughly 600 repertoires of the first cohort. The study aimed to test whether cataloging public T cell receptors could reveal signatures of past pathogen exposure. Besides the first cohort of approximately 670 subjects, a separate validation cohort made up of 120 different subjects was used. To predict cytomegalovirus infection status, the study brought together high-throughput TCR immunosequencing, statistical association of individual TCRs with disease status, and machine learning.

Separate from the approximately 700-subject first cohort, the validation cohort of roughly 130 subjects was the group to which the donors belonged. With respect to this clone: This receptor's antigen is unknown. Nothing much larger sits one base from this clone, and base qualities are not available.

The research as a whole found: A later analysis lacked HLA typing for the validation cohort, so it scored co-occurrence in that cohort across all 110 or so repertoires. The classifier was reported to diagnose cytomegalovirus status with high specificity and sensitivity in both the original cohort and the validation cohort. The authors suggested that the approach could potentially be extended to other disease states and immunological phenotypes. Across donors, most TCR sequences were observed very rarely, whereas some public TCRs were present in many individuals. Three of the identified cytomegalovirus-associated TCR beta chains were confirmed in vitro to be specific for cytomegalovirus antigens. In the study, approximately 150 TCR beta chains were listed as associated with cytomegalovirus. Of the cluster scores, 90% to 95% were above 0 in a later analysis, which found that TCRs clustered in the first cohort also tended to co-occur in the 95 to 150 validation repertoires.

Receptor amplification or capture employed the immunoSEQ multiplex PCR assay. In the source study's methods: A statistical classification framework was developed to diagnose cytomegalovirus status using the catalog of TCR beta chain sequences. The table was pulled from immuneACCESS by TCRdb, which kept in-frame rearrangements only. Such tables lose some clones; where checked, under half of the loss comes from unresolved V genes, and the rest has no known cause. The DNA gave D and trimming, while V, J and clone size come from that table. The sample has around 73,000 clones on record, 80% to 90% of them singletons. The top ten hold around 4% of the sample. The cysteine opens and the phenylalanine closes a CDR3 of 14 amino acids. The CDR3 DNA has 42 bases and is translated from base 1. Between the V and J ends, shortened by 3 bases and 5 bases respectively, the junction contains 11 bases. CDR1 and CDR2, looked up from the germline V gene, are KGHSH and LQKENI.

The rearrangement combines TRBV18 with TRBJ1-5, with TRBD1 tentatively as D gene (5 bases match). Sequencing was performed on PBMCs. The TCR comes from a young woman in good health and CMV-seropositive. The CDR3 reads as follows: CASSPPGEHQPQHF. The nucleotide sequence is TGTGCCAGCTCACCGCCGGGGGAACATCAGCCCCAGCATTTT.